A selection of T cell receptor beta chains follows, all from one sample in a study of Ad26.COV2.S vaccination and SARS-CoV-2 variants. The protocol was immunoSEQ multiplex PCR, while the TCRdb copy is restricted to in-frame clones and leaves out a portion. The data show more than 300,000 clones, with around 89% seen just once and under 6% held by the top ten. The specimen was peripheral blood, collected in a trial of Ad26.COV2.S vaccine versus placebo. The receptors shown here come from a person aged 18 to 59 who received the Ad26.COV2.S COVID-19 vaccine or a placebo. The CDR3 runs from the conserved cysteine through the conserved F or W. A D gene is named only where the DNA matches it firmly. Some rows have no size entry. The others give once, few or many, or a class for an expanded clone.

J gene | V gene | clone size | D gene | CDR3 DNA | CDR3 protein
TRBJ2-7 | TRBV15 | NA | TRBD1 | TGTGCCACCAGCAGACCGGGACAGGGGGTTCGCGAGCAGTACTTC | CATSRPGQGVREQYF
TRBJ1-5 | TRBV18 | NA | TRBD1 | TGTGCCAGCTCACCACGGCCAGGGGGTCTCGTTGGGCCCCAGCATTTT | CASSPRPGGLVGPQHF
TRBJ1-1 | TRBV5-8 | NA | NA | TGTGCCAGCAGCAGCCAGGGATACTTGAACACTGAAGCTTTCTTT | CASSSQGYLNTEAFF
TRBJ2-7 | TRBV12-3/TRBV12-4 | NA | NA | TGTGCCAGCAGTTTAGACAGAGCCTACGAGCAGTACTTC | CASSLDRAYEQYF
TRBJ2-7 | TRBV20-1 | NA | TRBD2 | TGCAGTGCTAGTTCGACTAGCGGGGGGGCTTACGAGCAGTACTTC | CSASSTSGGAYEQYF
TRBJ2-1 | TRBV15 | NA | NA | TGTGCCACCAGCGCCTACAATGAGCAGTTCTTC | CATSAYNEQFF
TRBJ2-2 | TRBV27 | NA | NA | TGTGCCAGCAGTTTGGCGGGCACCGGGGAGCTGTTTTTT | CASSLAGTGELFF
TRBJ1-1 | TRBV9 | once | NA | TGTGCCAGCAGCCCGGGACCTATGAACACTGAAGCTTTCTTT | CASSPGPMNTEAFF
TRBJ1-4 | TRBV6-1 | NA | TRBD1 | TGTGCCAGCAGTGACAGGGGGATAGGTAATGAAAAACTGTTTTTT | CASSDRGIGNEKLFF
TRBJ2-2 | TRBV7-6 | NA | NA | TGTGCCAGCAGCAGCCGGACAGCGAACACCGGGGAGCTGTTTTTT | CASSSRTANTGELFF
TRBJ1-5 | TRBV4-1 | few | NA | TGCGCCAGCAGCGACCGGGCCAAGGGTCAGCCCCAGCATTTT | CASSDRAKGQPQHF
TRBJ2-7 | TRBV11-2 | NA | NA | TGTGCCAGCAGCTTAGATCTGGGGTCCGAGCAGTACTTC | CASSLDLGSEQYF
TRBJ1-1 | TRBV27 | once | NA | TGTGCCAGCAGTTGGGGGGGGAAGTATGAAGCTTTCTTT | CASSWGGKYEAFF
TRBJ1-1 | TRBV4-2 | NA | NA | TGTGCCAGCAGCCAAGAGGGGGGGAACACTGAAGCTTTCTTT | CASSQEGGNTEAFF
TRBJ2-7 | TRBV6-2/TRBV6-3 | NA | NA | TGTGCCAGCAGTTACTCTTCCCGACTAGAGCAGTACTTC | CASSYSSRLEQYF
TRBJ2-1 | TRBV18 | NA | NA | TGTGCCAGCTCACGCGCCGGGACATCAAATGAGCAGTTCTTC | CASSRAGTSNEQFF
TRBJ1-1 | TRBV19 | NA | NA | TGTGCCAGTAGAAAGACAGCTGAAGCTTTCTTT | CASRKTAEAFF
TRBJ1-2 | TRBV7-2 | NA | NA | TGTGCCAGCACCTTTGTGGACTACCTCTATGGCTACACCTTC | CASTFVDYLYGYTF
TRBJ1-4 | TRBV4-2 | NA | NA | TGTGCCAGTATGGACAGTTCCAATGAAAAACTGTTTTTT | CASMDSSNEKLFF
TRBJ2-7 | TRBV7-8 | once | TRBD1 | TGTGCCAGCAGCTTCGAGCCGACAGGGACCTACGAGCAGTACTTC | CASSFEPTGTYEQYF
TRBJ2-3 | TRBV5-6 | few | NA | TGTGCCAGCAGCTTGGTACCGGGAGCTTCCCCAGATACGCAGTATTTT | CASSLVPGASPDTQYF
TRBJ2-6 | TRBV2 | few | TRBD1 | TGTGCCAGCAGTCCGGACAGGGGGGCGAATCTCGTCCTGACTTTC | CASSPDRGANLVLTF
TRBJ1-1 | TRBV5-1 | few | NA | TGCGCCAGCAGCTTGGCCAAGGGGAGGACTGAAGCTTTCTTT | CASSLAKGRTEAFF
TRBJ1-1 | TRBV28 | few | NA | TGTGCCAGCACTCCGGGAGGGGCCCAGGCGAGGACTGAAGCTTTCTTT | CASTPGGAQARTEAFF
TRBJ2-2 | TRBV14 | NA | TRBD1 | TGTGCCAGCAGCCTTTGGGACAGGGGGCGAACCGGGGAGCTGTTTTTT | CASSLWDRGRTGELFF
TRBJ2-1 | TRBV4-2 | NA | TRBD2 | TGTGCCAGCAGCCAAGAGCGGGGGGGTTACAATGAGCAGTTCTTC | CASSQERGGYNEQFF
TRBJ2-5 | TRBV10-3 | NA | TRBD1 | TGTGCCAGTCGGGACAGCAACCAAGAGACCCAGTACTTC | CASRDSNQETQYF
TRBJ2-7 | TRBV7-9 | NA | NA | TGTGCCAGCAGCTTATCTGGGGTACGCTACGAGCAGTACTTC | CASSLSGVRYEQYF
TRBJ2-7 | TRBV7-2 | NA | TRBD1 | TGTGCCAGCAGCCCACAGGGGGCGCAACTCGAGCAGTACTTC | CASSPQGAQLEQYF
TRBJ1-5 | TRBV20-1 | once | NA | TGCAGTGCTAGTCTGGGGTTTGATCAGCCCCAGCATTTT | CSASLGFDQPQHF
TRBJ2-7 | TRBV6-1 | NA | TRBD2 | TGTGCCAGCAGTGACGGACTAGCGGGTGCCTACGAGCAGTACTTC | CASSDGLAGAYEQYF
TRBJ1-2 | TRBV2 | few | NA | TGTGCCAGCAGTCAGACGGTATTCTATGGCTACACCTTC | CASSQTVFYGYTF
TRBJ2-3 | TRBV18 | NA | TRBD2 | TGTGCCAGCTCACTAGCGGGGGTCCGGAGCGATACGCAGTATTTT | CASSLAGVRSDTQYF
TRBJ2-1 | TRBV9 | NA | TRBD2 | TGTGCCAGCAGCGCGGGACTAGCGGGGGTTAATGAGCAGTTCTTC | CASSAGLAGVNEQFF
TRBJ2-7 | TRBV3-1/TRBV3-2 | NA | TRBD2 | TGTGCCAGCAGCCGTCTCTCGCGGGGGTACGAGCAGTACTTC | CASSRLSRGYEQYF
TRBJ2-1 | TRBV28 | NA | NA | TGTGCCAGCAGTTTATGGCGGGACTCCTACAATGAGCAGTTCTTC | CASSLWRDSYNEQFF
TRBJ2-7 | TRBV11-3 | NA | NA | TGTGCCAGCAGCTTGGGCAGGGCCCACGAGCAGTACTTC | CASSLGRAHEQYF
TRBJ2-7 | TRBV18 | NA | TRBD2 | TGTGCCAGCTCACCATCGGGACTAGCGGGAGAGGGGGAGCAGTACTTC | CASSPSGLAGEGEQYF
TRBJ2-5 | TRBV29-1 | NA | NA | TGCAGCGCCCTGGACCCTTCGGAGACCCAGTACTTC | CSALDPSETQYF
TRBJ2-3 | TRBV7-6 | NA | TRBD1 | TGTGCCAGCAGCCGCCGGGGACAGGGCGGCGCAGATACGCAGTATTTT | CASSRRGQGGADTQYF
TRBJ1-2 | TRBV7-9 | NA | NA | TGTGCCAGCAGTCCTACAGGGCAGGGGGGCTACACCTTC | CASSPTGQGGYTF
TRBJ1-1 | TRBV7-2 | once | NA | TGTGCCAGCAGCTTAGCGGAGAAGACACCCCTGAACACTGAAGCTTTCTTT | CASSLAEKTPLNTEAFF
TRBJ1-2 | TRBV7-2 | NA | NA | TGTGCCAGCAGCTTCTCAGGGGTCTATGGCTACACCTTC | CASSFSGVYGYTF
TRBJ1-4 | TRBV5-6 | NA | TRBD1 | TGTGCCAGCAGGAGACAGGGAGGATTGCCTAATGAAAAACTGTTTTTT | CASRRQGGLPNEKLFF
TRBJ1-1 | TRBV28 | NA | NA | TGTGCCAGCAGTTTACGAAGGAGGAACACTGAAGCTTTCTTT | CASSLRRRNTEAFF
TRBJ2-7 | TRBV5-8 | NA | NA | TGTGCCAGCAGCTTTACCCTCTACGAGCAGTACTTC | CASSFTLYEQYF
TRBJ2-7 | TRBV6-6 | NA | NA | TGTGCCAGCAGCCGGACGGGGTCCTACGAGCAGTACTTC | CASSRTGSYEQYF
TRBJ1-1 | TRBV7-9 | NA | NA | TGTGCCAGCAGCTTAGCGCTGGTTCAGGCGAACACTGAAGCTTTCTTT | CASSLALVQANTEAFF
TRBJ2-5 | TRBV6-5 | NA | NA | TGTGCCAGCAGGCAACGAGAGACCCAGTACTTC | CASRQRETQYF
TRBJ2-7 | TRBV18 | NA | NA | TGTGCCAGCTCATCCCCGGAGGTGTCCTACGAGCAGTACTTC | CASSSPEVSYEQYF
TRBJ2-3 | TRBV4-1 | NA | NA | TGCGCCAGCAGCCAAGTCCGGGACCGTAGCACAGATACGCAGTATTTT | CASSQVRDRSTDTQYF
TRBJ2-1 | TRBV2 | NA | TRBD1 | TGTGCCAGCAGTGAGGGCAGGGGGTTCAACAATGAGCAGTTCTTC | CASSEGRGFNNEQFF
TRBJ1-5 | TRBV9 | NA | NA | TGTGCCAGCAGCGTAGGTGGGGCGGGGGACCAGCCCCAGCATTTT | CASSVGGAGDQPQHF
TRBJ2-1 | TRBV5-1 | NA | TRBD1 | TGCGCCAGCAGCGAAGGGAGCCAGGGGGTGGCCGAGGAGCAGTTCTTC | CASSEGSQGVAEEQFF
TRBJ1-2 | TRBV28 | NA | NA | TGTGCCAGCCGATTTAGGGATGATGGCTATGGCTACACCTTC | CASRFRDDGYGYTF
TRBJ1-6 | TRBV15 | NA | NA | TGTGCCACCAGCATGAGCCGAAATTCACCCCTCCACTTT | CATSMSRNSPLHF
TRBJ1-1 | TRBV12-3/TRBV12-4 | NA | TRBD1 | TGTGCCAGCAGTTTAGACAGGGGCCCTGAAGCTTTCTTT | CASSLDRGPEAFF
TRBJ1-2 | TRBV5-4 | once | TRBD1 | TGTGCCAGCAGCCTCGCCGCGACAGGGAAGGACTATGGCTACACCTTC | CASSLAATGKDYGYTF
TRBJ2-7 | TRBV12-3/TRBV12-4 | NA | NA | TGTGCCAGCAGTACAGGGTCCGAGCAGTACTTC | CASSTGSEQYF
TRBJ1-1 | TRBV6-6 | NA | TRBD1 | TGTGCCAGCAGGTTCGACAGGGAAAACACTGAAGCTTTCTTT | CASRFDRENTEAFF